These 28 T cell receptor beta chains were all obtained from the same sample, sequenced in a study of blood T cell repertoires in COVID-19. Sequenced by immunoSEQ multiplex PCR; TCRdb stores in-frame clones only, minus some. The sample has 230,000 or so clones, around 82% seen once. Sequenced material: PBMCs or T cells enriched from blood (not recorded which). These TCRs come from a man aged 45-60 years who had recovered from COVID-19.

The V and J genes are TRBV28 and TRBJ2-2; D may be TRBD2 (7 bases). This CDR3 is 15 amino acids long. Trimming pared 2 bases from V and 7 bases from J, leaving 14 bases between. Germline assignment: CDR1 MDHEN and CDR2 SYDVKM. The CDR3 region has the DNA TGTGCCAGCAGTTTAACGGGGGGCTTGGGCGGGGAGCTGTTTTTT. Encoded protein: CASSLTGGLGGELFF.

The J gene is TRBJ2-7, the V gene TRBV7-6, with 15 bases lining up with TRBD2. The germline V gene has CDR1 SGHVS and CDR2 FNYEAQ. This CDR3 region has 20 residues. V lost 5 bases to trimming and J lost 5 bases; unmatched junction nucleotides: 19. DNA of the CDR3: TGTGCCAGCAGCAAAATGCCGGGACTAGCGGGAGGTCCGTCTGAAAACGAGCAGTACTTC. Translating it yields CASSKMPGLAGGPSENEQYF.

J is TRBJ1-1 and V is TRBV13, with no clear D. CDR1 and CDR2 from the germline V gene are PRHDT and FYEKMQ (reference sequence). Deletions cut 1 base from V and 8 bases from J, with 5 bases between. There are 11 residues in the CDR3. The CDR3 nucleotides are TGTGCCAGCAGCTTAGTATCGGAAGCTTTCTTT. It codes for CASSLVSEAFF.

Only one count was recorded for this clone. The gene calls are TRBV19 and TRBJ1-2; the match to TRBD1 covers 7 bases. CDR3 length: 15 residues. Unmatched junction bases numbered 6, after V lost 5 bases and J lost 0 bases. Germline V gene lookup returns CDR1 LNHDA and CDR2 SQIVND (reference sequence). CDR3 sequence reads: CASSRGQAANYGYTF. The CDR3 region has the DNA TGTGCCAGTAGTCGTGGACAGGCGGCTAACTATGGCTACACCTTC.

This clone was detected only once. The rearrangement joins TRBV6-2 or TRBV6-3 to TRBJ2-7; 7 bases line up with TRBD2. From germline, CDR1 is MNHEY and CDR2 SVGEGT. This CDR3 has 12 amino acids. The V gene end was trimmed by 4 bases and the J gene end by 6 bases; junction bases not matched to a gene: 3. DNA of the CDR3: TGTGCCAGCAGTTCGGGACTATTCGAGCAGTACTTC. It codes for CASSSGLFEQYF.

This CDR3 reads CASRGQPNQPQHF. The CDR3 bases are TGTGCCAGCAGAGGACAGCCCAATCAGCCCCAGCATTTT. This sequence joins TRBV28 and TRBJ1-5; tentatively, D is TRBD1 (6 bases). CDR1 MDHEN and CDR2 SYDVKM come from the germline V gene. This CDR3 comprises 13 residues. The V gene lost 6 bases and the J gene lost 3 bases, with 9 bases spanning the gap.

The J gene is TRBJ1-5, the V gene TRBV18; maybe TRBD1 (5 bases). The CDR3 consists of 15 residues. Germline loops: CDR1 KGHSH, CDR2 LQKENI. V lost 3 bases and J 6 bases, leaving 15 bases between the germline ends. The CDR3 loop is CASSPGQGSGQPQHF. The CDR3 DNA reads as TGTGCCAGCTCACCCGGGCAGGGATCCGGTCAGCCCCAGCATTTT.

V usage is TRBV7-9 and J usage is TRBJ2-4, with 14 positions matching TRBD2. Germline assignment: CDR1 SEHNR and CDR2 FQNEAQ (reference sequence). J gave up 8 bases and V 5 bases, and 11 bases lay outside the gene matches. The CDR3 totals 17 residues. CDR3 sequence (DNA): TGTGCCAGCAGCGAGGGACTAGCGGGGGCATCACCCGACATTCAGTACTTC. Translated: CASSEGLAGASPDIQYF.

The chain couples TRBV5-1 to TRBJ1-5; D remains ambiguous. The CDR3 runs 14 residues. V lost 3 bases, J lost 4 bases, and 11 bases lay in between. Germline V CDR1 and CDR2: SGHRS, YFSETQ. Here the CDR3 reads CASSWVAGNQPQHF. CDR3 nucleotide sequence: TGCGCCAGCAGCTGGGTGGCGGGTAATCAGCCCCAGCATTTT.

This clone was seen only once. The rearrangement uses TRBV30 and TRBJ2-3; 15 nucleotides line up with TRBD2. The CDR3 spans 16 residues. J lost 6 bases, V lost 1 base, and 5 bases had no gene match. In germline, CDR1 is GTSNPN, CDR2 SVGIG (reference sequence). The CDR3 sequence is CAWSGTSGGAADTQYF. CDR3 DNA sequence: TGTGCCTGGAGTGGGACTAGCGGGGGGGCCGCTGATACGCAGTATTTT. Full variable domain (outside the CDR3, taken from reference TRBV30 and TRBJ2-3): SQTIHQWPATLVQPVGSPLSLECTVEGTSNPNLYWYRQAAGRGLQLLFYSVGIGQISSEVPQNLSASRPQDRQFILSSKKLLLSDSGFYLCAWSGTSGGAADTQYFGPGTRLTVL.

The gene calls are TRBV28 and TRBJ1-2; 8 bases map to TRBD1. The CDR3 totals 17 residues. Germline-derived CDR1 and CDR2 are MDHEN and SYDVKM. V was clipped by 6 bases and J by 4 bases; unmatched bases: 16. The DNA for the CDR3 is TGTGCCAGCAGCTCCGGGACAGGATTAGCGGGTGGCTATGGCTACACCTTC. Translated, it gives CASSSGTGLAGGYGYTF.

The chain has TRBV28 and TRBJ1-4, with D perhaps TRBD1 (5 bases). The V end was cut by 3 bases, the J end by 8 bases, with 10 bases between. The CDR3 totals 13 residues. Germline values: CDR1 MDHEN, CDR2 SYDVKM. The CDR3 DNA sequence: TGTGCCAGCAGTTTGGCACAGGAAGAAAAACTGTTTTTT. Translating it yields CASSLAQEEKLFF.

The V gene is TRBV7-3, the J gene TRBJ2-6; the D gene is possibly TRBD1 (7 bases). Trimming left V 6 bases short and J 2 bases short, with 14 bases between. This CDR3 is 16 amino acids long. Germline loops: CDR1 SGHTA, CDR2 FQGTGA. As DNA, the CDR3 is TGTGCCAGCAGAGGGGGCGGGAACCCTGGGGCCAACGTCCTGACTTTC. Encoded protein: CASRGGGNPGANVLTF. The whole variable domain, remainder taken from reference TRBV7-3 and TRBJ2-6, is GAGVSQTPSNKVTEKGKYVELRCDPISGHTALYWYRQSLGQGPEFLIYFQGTGAADDSGLPNDRFFAVRPEGSVSTLKIQRTERGDSAVYLCASRGGGNPGANVLTFGAGSRLTVL.

The chain employs TRBV18 and TRBJ1-1; D gene uncertain. V was clipped by 6 bases and J by 3 bases, with 14 bases between them. The length of the CDR3 is 14 residues. Germline loops: CDR1 KGHSH, CDR2 LQKENI. CDR3 nucleotide sequence: TGTGCCAGCTCTCTCGATCCTCCAGACACTGAAGCTTTCTTT. Translated, it gives CASSLDPPDTEAFF.

V and J are TRBV12-3 or TRBV12-4 and TRBJ2-5; TRBD2 is a possible D gene (5 bases). With 7 bases removed from V and 5 bases from J, the gap between germline ends came to 14 bases. This CDR3 is 13 amino acids long. CDR3 protein: CASNWRVGETQYF. CDR3 nucleotides: TGTGCCAGCAACTGGCGGGTGGGGGAGACCCAGTACTTC.

The chain couples TRBV27 to TRBJ2-2; D gene unclear. The V end was cut by 5 bases, the J end by 4 bases, with 5 bases between. Germline V gives CDR1 MNHEY, CDR2 SMNVEV (reference sequence). The CDR3 totals 12 residues. DNA for the CDR3: TGTGCCAGCAGTGAGTTCACCGGGGAGCTGTTTTTT. It translates to CASSEFTGELFF.

This chain links TRBV15 with TRBJ1-5, with D perhaps TRBD1 (6 bases). V lost 1 base and J 7 bases, leaving 11 bases between the germline ends. The germline V gene encodes CDR1 LNHNV and CDR2 YYDKDF (reference sequence). CDR3 length: 14 amino acids. DNA for the CDR3: TGTGCCACCAGCAGAGCGCAGGGGAGCCAGCCCCAGCATTTT. The encoded protein is CATSRAQGSQPQHF.

The CDR3 nucleotides are TGTGCCAGCAGCAGGGCTAGCAATCAGCCCCAGCATTTT. Encoded protein: CASSRASNQPQHF. V usage is TRBV6-4 and J usage is TRBJ1-5, with D possibly matching TRBD1 (5 bases). The CDR3 extends over 13 amino acids. Trimming left V 6 bases short and J 0 bases short, with 6 bases between. Germline CDR1 is MRHNA and CDR2 is SNTAGT.

V is TRBV6-4 and J is TRBJ2-7; weak D call: TRBD1 (6 bases). This CDR3 is 15 amino acids long. Germline V lookup: CDR1 MRHNA, CDR2 SNTAGT. Trimming left V 6 bases short and J 3 bases short, with 18 bases between. CDR3 coding DNA: TGTGCCAGCAGGACCAGACAGGTCGCCCTCTACGAGCAGTACTTC. This encodes CASRTRQVALYEQYF.

The chain uses TRBV24-1 and TRBJ1-5; no clear D. Germline V lookup: CDR1 KGHDR, CDR2 SFDVKD. The CDR3 sequence is 14 residues long. Between the trimmed V and J ends, which lost 2 bases and 3 bases, there was a span of 7 bases. CDR3 residues: CATSDSGNNQPQHF. CDR3 DNA: TGTGCCACCAGTGATTCCGGGAACAATCAGCCCCAGCATTTT.

In its sample, this clone was seen a few times. The V and J genes are TRBV5-5 and TRBJ1-1; 8 bases are shared with TRBD1. V was pared by 4 bases and J by 1 base, with 3 bases of the junction left unmatched. The CDR3 has 14 residues. From germline, CDR1 is SGHKS and CDR2 YYEKEE (reference sequence). The CDR3: CASSNGQGNTEAFF. In DNA, the CDR3 is TGTGCCAGCAGCAACGGACAGGGGAACACTGAAGCTTTCTTT.

The chain links TRBV5-4 to TRBJ2-1; D is ambiguous. The V gene lost 0 bases and the J gene lost 6 bases, with 7 bases spanning the gap. The CDR3 runs 13 residues. Looked up from germline, CDR1 is SGHNT and CDR2 is YYREEE (reference sequence). This CDR3 reads CASSLALSNEQFF. The CDR3 DNA sequence: TGTGCCAGCAGCTTGGCCCTGTCCAATGAGCAGTTCTTC.

This rearrangement joins TRBV5-1 to TRBJ2-1, with TRBD2 identical over 10 bases. The CDR3 spans 15 residues. Unmatched junction bases numbered 4, after V lost 5 bases and J lost 2 bases. Germline V gene sequence: CDR1 SGHRS, CDR2 YFSETQ. CDR3 loop: CASREAGGPYNEQFF. The DNA for the CDR3 is TGCGCCAGCAGGGAAGCGGGGGGGCCCTACAATGAGCAGTTCTTC.

This chain connects TRBV5-5 to TRBJ1-2; 7 positions match TRBD1. CDR1 and CDR2 from the germline V gene are SGHKS and YYEKEE (reference sequence). J lost 0 bases, V lost 7 bases, and 6 bases had no gene match. The length of the CDR3 is 14 residues. CDR3 coding DNA: TGTGCCAGCCGAACTCAGGGGGCTAACTATGGCTACACCTTC. It is translated as CASRTQGANYGYTF.

The rearrangement links TRBV18 to TRBJ2-7, with 7 bases identical to TRBD2. CDR1 and CDR2 from the germline V gene are KGHSH and LQKENI. V shed 3 bases and J 6 bases; nucleotides not matched to a gene: 8. The CDR3 is 14 residues long. CDR3 sequence reads: CASSPVGGPREQYF. As DNA, the CDR3 is TGTGCCAGCTCACCTGTGGGAGGGCCGCGCGAGCAGTACTTC.

The J gene is TRBJ1-5, the V gene TRBV10-3, with 9 bases aligning to TRBD1. The CDR3 has 16 residues. The ends lost 3 bases at V and 9 bases at J; junction bases unmatched: 12. CDR1 ENHRY and CDR2 SYGVKD come from the germline V gene. CDR3 nucleotide sequence: TGTGCCATCAGTGATACTACAGGGGGCGCGGGGAGGCCCCAGCATTTT. Amino acid sequence: CAISDTTGGAGRPQHF.

This clone was seen a handful of times. CDR3 sequence reads: CASSLLGDSGSTDTQYF. In DNA, the CDR3 is TGTGCCAGCAGCTTGTTGGGGGATAGCGGGTCCACAGATACGCAGTATTTT. This chain connects TRBV5-8 to TRBJ2-3; 7 bases are shared with TRBD2. Trimming at V came to 1 base and at J to 2 bases, leaving 10 bases not matched to a gene. The CDR3 has 17 amino acids. CDR1 is SGHTS, CDR2 YDEGEE, per germline.

V and J are TRBV28 and TRBJ1-1; D uncertain. The CDR3 runs to 14 residues. Per germline, CDR1 MDHEN and CDR2 SYDVKM. Trimming cost V 3 bases and J 1 base, with 9 bases left between them. In nucleotides, the CDR3 is TGTGCCAGCAGTTTGTCTCAGAAGAACACTGAAGCTTTCTTT. Protein sequence: CASSLSQKNTEAFF.